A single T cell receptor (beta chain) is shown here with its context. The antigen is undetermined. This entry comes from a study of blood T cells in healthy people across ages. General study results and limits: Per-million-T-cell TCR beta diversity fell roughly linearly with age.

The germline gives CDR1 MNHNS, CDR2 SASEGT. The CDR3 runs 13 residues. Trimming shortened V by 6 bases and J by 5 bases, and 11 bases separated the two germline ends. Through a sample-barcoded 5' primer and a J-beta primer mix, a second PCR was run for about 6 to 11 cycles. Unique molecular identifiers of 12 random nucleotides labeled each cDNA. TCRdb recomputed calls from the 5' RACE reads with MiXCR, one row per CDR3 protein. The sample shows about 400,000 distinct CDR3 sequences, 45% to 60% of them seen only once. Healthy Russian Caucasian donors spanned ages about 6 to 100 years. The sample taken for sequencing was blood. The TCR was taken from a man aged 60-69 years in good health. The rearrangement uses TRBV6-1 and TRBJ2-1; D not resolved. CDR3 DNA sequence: TGTGCCAGCAGCCGAGACTGGAACAATGAGCAGTTCTTC. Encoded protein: CASSRDWNNEQFF.